The sequence of this T cell receptor beta chain was determined in a study of a mutant IDH1 vaccine in newly diagnosed glioma. The overall study: Following radiotherapy alone, or alongside temozolomide cycles, vaccination was started after an interval of 4-6 weeks.

Time point reported: week 23, last vaccination. Doses of 300 ug of mutant IDH1 20-mer peptide were given with topical imiquimod. Study-wide results and caveats: The study observed vaccine-induced immune responses in roughly 93% of patients.

Comments on this clone: Its antigen is as yet unknown.

Profiled with immunoSEQ multiplex PCR; TCRdb holds only in-frame clones, not every one. The sample records 25,000 to 35,000 clones, roughly 80% being singletons. This sequence was found in a woman in her late teens or twenties with glioma. Here the sequenced sample was PBMCs, taken from a glioma patient whose treatment included an IDH1 peptide vaccine.

CDR3 sequence reads: CASSIWGAEDQPQHF. The CDR3 region has the DNA TGTGCCAGTAGTATATGGGGAGCAGAGGATCAGCCCCAGCATTTT. This chain connects TRBV19 to TRBJ1-5; no clear D gene. The CDR3 is made up of 15 amino acids. CDR1 is LNHDA and CDR2 is SQIVND in the germline V gene (reference sequence). Trimming cost V 2 bases and J 5 bases, with 13 bases left between them. Looking up the rest from reference TRBV19 and TRBJ1-5 gives the full variable domain: DGGITQSPKYLFRKEGQNVTLSCEQNLNHDAMYWYRQDPGQGLRLIYYSQIVNDFQKGDIAEGYSVSREKKESFPLTVTSAQKNPTAFYLCASSIWGAEDQPQHFGDGTRLSIL.